This entry lists 31 T cell receptor beta chains sequenced from one sample in a study of cytomegalovirus exposure and HLA in healthy donors. TCRdb keeps only in-frame clones here, not all; method: immunoSEQ multiplex PCR. The table lists about 150,000 clones, 86% of them singletons, with over 2% in the top ten. The source material was PBMCs. The origin of the receptors is a human donor in good health.

This chain connects TRBV7-9 to TRBJ1-6; 8 nucleotides line up with TRBD1. V shed 5 bases, J shed 9 bases, and the junction held 6 bases outside the gene matches. This CDR3 has 14 amino acids. The germline V gene has CDR1 SEHNR and CDR2 FQNEAQ (reference sequence). The CDR3 is CASSPDREISPLHF. In DNA form, the CDR3 reads TGTGCCAGCAGCCCGGACAGGGAGATTTCACCCCTCCACTTT.

Remarks on this clone: Other nucleotide sequences from this sample produce the same CDR3. J is TRBJ2-7 and V is TRBV20-1; D unresolved. Trimming took off 6 bases at V and 2 bases at J, with 8 bases between the two ends. Germline V gene lookup returns CDR1 DFQATT and CDR2 SNEGSKA (reference sequence). The CDR3 has 11 amino acids. This chain's CDR3 is CSATVAYEQYF. The CDR3 DNA reads as TGCAGTGCCACGGTGGCCTACGAGCAGTACTTC.

The genes are TRBV28 and TRBJ2-7, with 7 bases identical to TRBD1. The germline gives CDR1 MDHEN, CDR2 SYDVKM. The length of the CDR3 is 13 residues. Losses at the gene ends were 5 bases for V and 5 bases for J; bases not matched to a gene: 6. The CDR3 sequence: CASSLGQNDEQYF. The CDR3 DNA follows: TGTGCCAGCAGTCTGGGACAGAACGACGAGCAGTACTTC.

This clone was counted between two and nine times. This sequence joins TRBV25-1 and TRBJ2-3, with 10 bases identical to TRBD1. Per the germline V gene, CDR1 is MGHDK and CDR2 is SYGVNS. This CDR3 spans 15 amino acids. V was pared by 6 bases and J by 4 bases, with 7 bases of the junction left unmatched. This CDR3 reads CASRKPGQGPDTQYF. The CDR3 DNA reads as TGTGCCAGCAGAAAACCGGGACAGGGGCCAGATACGCAGTATTTT. Complete variable domain (other parts from reference TRBV25-1 and TRBJ2-3): EADIYQTPRYLVIGTGKKITLECSQTMGHDKMYWYQQDPGMELHLIHYSYGVNSTEKGDLSSESTVSRIRTEHFPLTLESARPSHTSQYLCASRKPGQGPDTQYFGPGTRLTVL.

V is TRBV5-1 and J is TRBJ1-6; no reliable D call. The germline gives CDR1 SGHRS, CDR2 YFSETQ. The CDR3 is 13 amino acids. V was cut by 1 base and J by 8 bases, with 7 bases left in between. The CDR3 sequence is CASSLFRDSPLHF. The DNA for the CDR3 is TGCGCCAGCAGCTTGTTTCGTGATTCACCCCTCCACTTT. Full variable domain (missing parts from reference TRBV5-1 and TRBJ1-6): KAGVTQTPRYLIKTRGQQVTLSCSPISGHRSVSWYQQTPGQGLQFLFEYFSETQRNKGNFPGRFSGRQFSNSRSEMNVSTLELGDSALYLCASSLFRDSPLHFGNGTRLTVT.

In this sample, this clone turned up once. The chain recombines TRBV27 with TRBJ2-1; TRBD2 matches at 7 bases. The CDR3 sequence is 14 residues long. V lost 10 bases to trimming and J lost 0 bases; unmatched junction nucleotides: 6. Germline V lookup: CDR1 MNHEY, CDR2 SMNVEV (reference sequence). This chain's CDR3 is CAIREGGSYNEQFF. In DNA, the CDR3 is TGTGCCATCAGGGAGGGAGGCTCCTACAATGAGCAGTTCTTC.

The rearrangement uses TRBV6-6 and TRBJ2-7; 7 positions agree with TRBD2. The CDR3 contains 13 residues. CDR1 and CDR2 (germline): MNHNY, SVGAGI (reference sequence). Trimming removed 6 bases from V and 3 bases from J; junction bases left unmatched: 5. In DNA form, the CDR3 reads TGTGCCAGCAGCCAGACTAGCTTCTACGAGCAGTACTTC. Encoded protein: CASSQTSFYEQYF.

V is TRBV7-2 and J is TRBJ1-1; a weak D match, TRBD1 (6 bases). Per germline, CDR1 SGHTA and CDR2 FQGNSA. The CDR3 has 17 residues. V gave up 4 bases and J gave up 0 bases, with 18 bases separating them. The CDR3 DNA is TGTGCCAGCAGCTCCACTTGGGGGGGGGCTCTGAACACTGAAGCTTTCTTT. Protein: CASSSTWGGALNTEAFF.

The chain couples TRBV18 to TRBJ2-2; 8 bases align to TRBD1. V was pared by 5 bases and J by 4 bases, with 9 bases of the junction left unmatched. There are 16 residues in the CDR3. The V gene's germline CDR1 is KGHSH and CDR2 LQKENI. CDR3 loop: CASSSYRGEITGELFF. The CDR3 coding sequence is TGTGCCAGCTCATCCTACAGGGGGGAGATCACCGGGGAGCTGTTTTTT. Looking up the rest from reference TRBV18 and TRBJ2-2 gives the full variable domain: NAGVMQNPRHLVRRRGQEARLRCSPMKGHSHVYWYRQLPEEGLKFMVYLQKENIIDESGMPKERFSAEFPKEGPSILRIQQVVRGDSAAYFCASSSYRGEITGELFFGEGSRLTVL.

This rearrangement joins TRBV2 to TRBJ1-1, with 12 positions matching TRBD1. The CDR3 totals 13 residues. Looked up from germline, CDR1 is SNHLY and CDR2 is FYNNEI. Trimming at V came to 5 bases and at J to 10 bases, leaving 5 bases not matched to a gene. CDR3 residues: CASSTGTGGRAFF. The CDR3 DNA follows: TGTGCCAGCAGTACCGGGACAGGGGGCCGAGCTTTCTTT.

The table lists this clone with a count of one. The V call is TRBV5-1, the J call TRBJ2-5; weak D call: TRBD2 (7 bases). From germline, CDR1 is SGHRS and CDR2 YFSETQ. The CDR3 consists of 15 residues. V shed 0 bases and J shed 1 base, with 10 bases lying between them. Here the CDR3 DNA reads TGCGCCAGCAGCTTGGAGGGGGGGTCCCAAGAGACCCAGTACTTC. Encoded protein: CASSLEGGSQETQYF. Complete variable domain (other parts from reference TRBV5-1 and TRBJ2-5): KAGVTQTPRYLIKTRGQQVTLSCSPISGHRSVSWYQQTPGQGLQFLFEYFSETQRNKGNFPGRFSGRQFSNSRSEMNVSTLELGDSALYLCASSLEGGSQETQYFGPGTRLLVL.

CDR3 residues: CASSLSGLSYEQYF. The CDR3 region has the DNA TGTGCCAGCAGCCTATCGGGACTCTCCTACGAGCAGTACTTC. The chain has TRBV28 and TRBJ2-7, with D possibly matching TRBD2 (6 bases). Germline V gives CDR1 MDHEN, CDR2 SYDVKM. V dropped 6 bases and J dropped 0 bases, with 12 bases sitting between them. There are 14 residues in the CDR3.

This clone was seen a handful of times. This chain links TRBV19 with TRBJ2-1, with D possibly TRBD2 on 7 matching bases. The CDR3 is made up of 16 amino acids. Germline V lookup: CDR1 LNHDA, CDR2 SQIVND (reference sequence). Trimming stripped 5 bases from V and 8 bases from J, with 22 bases between. The CDR3 protein is CASSLFPPGGGYEQFF. The CDR3 region has the DNA TGTGCCAGTAGTCTATTCCCCCCGGGGGGCGGGTATGAGCAGTTCTTC.

This rearrangement joins TRBV7-2 to TRBJ2-3; 9 nucleotides align to TRBD1. The CDR3 extends over 12 amino acids. V lost 3 bases to trimming and J lost 9 bases; unmatched junction nucleotides: 1. CDR1 is SGHTA and CDR2 is FQGNSA in the germline V gene. DNA of the CDR3: TGTGCCAGCAGCTTCGACAGGGGGACGCAGTATTTT. This translates into CASSFDRGTQYF.

The rearrangement uses TRBV7-3 and TRBJ2-2; 8 nucleotides match TRBD2. V shed 5 bases, J shed 7 bases, and the junction held 9 bases outside the gene matches. This CDR3 region has 15 residues. Germline V gives CDR1 SGHTA, CDR2 FQGTGA. CDR3: CASSPLGTRDGELFF. The CDR3, as DNA: TGTGCCAGCAGCCCCCTCGGGACTAGAGACGGGGAGCTGTTTTTT. Together with reference TRBV7-3 and TRBJ2-2, the CDR3 gives the full variable domain: GAGVSQTPSNKVTEKGKYVELRCDPISGHTALYWYRQSLGQGPEFLIYFQGTGAADDSGLPNDRFFAVRPEGSVSTLKIQRTERGDSAVYLCASSPLGTRDGELFFGEGSRLTVL.

The rearrangement uses TRBV5-1 and TRBJ2-1; tentative D call: TRBD1 (5 bases). The CDR3 extends over 16 amino acids. Trimming pared 1 base from V and 2 bases from J, leaving 13 bases between. Looked up from germline, CDR1 is SGHRS and CDR2 is YFSETQ. The CDR3 DNA sequence: TGCGCCAGCAGCTTGTGGGTCCAGGGAACCTACAATGAGCAGTTCTTC. Its protein product is CASSLWVQGTYNEQFF.

This chain uses TRBV7-3 with TRBJ2-3; a weak D match, TRBD1 (6 bases). Per the germline V gene, CDR1 is SGHTA and CDR2 is FQGTGA. V lost 5 bases and J lost 1, with 16 bases in between. The CDR3 spans 16 residues. The CDR3 sequence: CASSEGTLRGTDTQYF. CDR3 sequence (DNA): TGTGCCAGCAGCGAGGGGACACTACGCGGCACAGATACGCAGTATTTT.

This clone has only a few counts. V and J are TRBV7-2 and TRBJ1-5; TRBD1 is a possible D gene (5 bases). The CDR3 contains 15 residues. The germline V gene encodes CDR1 SGHTA and CDR2 FQGNSA. Trimming took 5 bases from V and 4 from J, leaving 15 bases between them. CDR3 sequence reads: CASSQRQGQNQPQHF. Here the CDR3 DNA reads TGTGCCAGCAGCCAACGGCAGGGTCAGAATCAGCCCCAGCATTTT.

The gene calls are TRBV29-1 and TRBJ2-1; TRBD2 is a possible D gene (5 bases). CDR3 length equals 15 residues. V lost 2 bases and J 0 bases, leaving 11 bases between the germline ends. CDR1 SQVTM and CDR2 ANQGSEA come from the germline V gene. CDR3 DNA: TGCAGCGTTGAATTGGACTGGAGCTCCTACAATGAGCAGTTCTTC. Amino acids: CSVELDWSSYNEQFF.

CDR3 sequence: CASSSGAGELFF. The CDR3 coding sequence is TGTGCCAGCAGCTCAGGGGCCGGGGAGCTGTTTTTT. This chain uses TRBV7-3 with TRBJ2-2, with a weak D call TRBD1 (6 bases). Trimming took 4 bases from V and 6 from J, leaving 6 bases between them. In germline, CDR1 is SGHTA, CDR2 FQGTGA. CDR3 size: 12 residues.

The V call is TRBV4-3, the J call TRBJ2-7; D is uncertain. The germline V gene encodes CDR1 LGHNA and CDR2 YSLEER. Trimming removed 4 bases at V and 0 bases at J, with 7 bases between. This CDR3 has 13 residues. CDR3 protein: CASSPSLSYEQYF. In DNA, the CDR3 is TGCGCCAGCAGCCCGTCACTCTCCTACGAGCAGTACTTC.

The chain uses TRBV27 and TRBJ1-1; tentatively, D is TRBD1 (5 bases). The germline V gene encodes CDR1 MNHEY and CDR2 SMNVEV (reference sequence). V was shortened by 4 bases and J by 1 base, with 10 bases between the two germline ends. The CDR3 is made up of 14 amino acids. CDR3 DNA sequence: TGTGCCAGCAGTTGGACACCAGGGAACACTGAAGCTTTCTTT. Protein: CASSWTPGNTEAFF.

The J gene is TRBJ2-4, the V gene TRBV2; 8 nucleotides line up with TRBD1. Germline loops: CDR1 SNHLY, CDR2 FYNNEI. V shed 7 bases and J 7 bases; nucleotides not matched to a gene: 12. This CDR3 contains 15 residues. CDR3 protein: CASTDGQGLRNIQYF. Written as DNA, the CDR3 is TGTGCCAGCACCGACGGACAGGGATTACGGAACATTCAGTACTTC.

This chain links TRBV15 with TRBJ1-2; D gene unclear. CDR1 LNHNV and CDR2 YYDKDF come from the germline V gene (reference sequence). The CDR3 loop spans 16 amino acids. Trimming took off 1 base at V and 5 bases at J, with 17 bases between the two ends. DNA of the CDR3: TGTGCCACCAGCAGAGTAGGAGGATCCTCCTTTTATGGCTACACCTTC. Encoded protein: CATSRVGGSSFYGYTF.

The chain employs TRBV6-1 and TRBJ1-5; no clear D gene. Germline V gene sequence: CDR1 MNHNS, CDR2 SASEGT. The CDR3 length is 14 residues. The V gene lost 7 bases and the J gene lost 5 bases, with 15 bases spanning the gap. CDR3 sequence: CASTQAGYYQPQHF. CDR3 DNA sequence: TGTGCCAGCACCCAGGCGGGTTACTATCAGCCCCAGCATTTT.

This sequence joins TRBV2 and TRBJ1-3; D not certain. Trimming removed 6 bases from V and 0 bases from J, with 9 bases in between. The length of the CDR3 is 14 residues. Germline CDR1 reads SNHLY; CDR2 reads FYNNEI. As DNA, the CDR3 is TGTGCCAGCAGGGTCAGAGGCTCTGGAAACACCATATATTTT. Encoded protein: CASRVRGSGNTIYF.

The chain combines TRBV14 with TRBJ2-7, with TRBD1 matching over 11 bases. V lost 3 bases to trimming and J lost 5 bases; unmatched junction nucleotides: 6. Looked up from germline, CDR1 is SGHDN and CDR2 is FVKESK. This CDR3 is built from 15 residues. For the CDR3, the DNA is TGTGCCAGCAGCCACTGGGGACAGGGGGGCAACGAGCAGTACTTC. It specifies CASSHWGQGGNEQYF.

CDR3 DNA: TGTGCCTGGAGGGGGACAGTGGCTGGGGAGCTGTTTTTT. Residues: CAWRGTVAGELFF. The genes are TRBV30 and TRBJ2-2; 7 nucleotides match TRBD1. V was clipped by 3 bases and J by 8 bases; unmatched bases: 6. Germline CDR1 reads GTSNPN; CDR2 reads SVGIG (reference sequence). The CDR3 contains 13 residues.

This clone was seen only a few times. This chain links TRBV18 with TRBJ1-5, with no clear D. Trimming took 0 bases from V and 4 from J, leaving 10 bases between them. CDR1 is KGHSH, CDR2 LQKENI, per germline. The CDR3 loop spans 15 amino acids. CDR3 coding DNA: TGTGCCAGCTCACCACCGGGCCGTACTAATCAGCCCCAGCATTTT. Translated: CASSPPGRTNQPQHF.

The chain combines TRBV7-2 with TRBJ1-1, with 7 nucleotides matching TRBD1. Per germline, CDR1 SGHTA and CDR2 FQGNSA. The CDR3 is 15 residues long. V dropped 5 bases and J dropped 1; count of bases not matched to a gene: 7. CDR3 nucleotides: TGTGCCAGCAGCCGGCAACAGGGGCCGAACACTGAAGCTTTCTTT. It translates to CASSRQQGPNTEAFF.

This clone was found a few times. The rearrangement uses TRBV5-1 and TRBJ2-1; weak D call: TRBD1 (6 bases). Trimming took off 3 bases at V and 3 bases at J, with 16 bases between the two ends. The V gene's germline CDR1 is SGHRS and CDR2 YFSETQ. CDR3 length: 16 residues. The CDR3 sequence is CASSSHRTDYYNEQFF. CDR3 nucleotide sequence: TGCGCCAGCAGCTCACACCGGACAGACTACTACAATGAGCAGTTCTTC.